The clone carrying this T cell receptor beta chain occurred once. Antigen unknown. This entry belongs to a study of T-cell memory formation after mild COVID-19. Study-level results: The appearance of some responding clones in pre-infection memory suggested that cross-reactive memory joined.

In TCRdb, the 5' RACE reads were re-called with MiXCR into one record per CDR3 protein. The sample has 250,000 to 350,000 distinct CDR3 sequences; about 17% are singletons. The CDR3 contains 16 residues. Germline CDR1 reads SGHRS; CDR2 reads YFSETQ. Trimming removed 5 bases from V and 3 bases from J, with 20 bases in between. The sequence was obtained from a young man who had mild COVID-19 (a few samples of this study predate the infection). Cell type and time point are not known. Sequencing was performed on PBMCs or a T cell subset sorted from them (not recorded which). The V and J genes are TRBV5-1 and TRBJ1-1, with D perhaps TRBD1 (6 bases). The chain's CDR3 is CASRGRSGGLDTEAFF. The CDR3 region has the DNA TGCGCCAGCAGGGGACGGTCCGGGGGCCTGGACACTGAAGCTTTCTTT.